This T cell receptor (beta chain) is drawn from a study of blood T cell repertoires in COVID-19 (dated by TCRdb to 2019 to 2021). With respect to the entire study: Samples covering the acute and convalescent phases of COVID-19 were provided by collaborators in the United States, Italy and Spain. Nearly every sample came with metadata listing a de-identified subject ID, COVID-19 status, age in years and sex. The prospective study material was composed of cDNA or gDNA derived from T cells, B-cell-depleted T cells, or PBMCs. The dataset comprised deeply sampled blood TCRbeta repertoires from subjects exposed to, actively infected with, or recovered from COVID-19. Where HLA class I and class II types were available, the types were taken from metadata supplied by the sample provider, not from assay-based typing. The repertoires were released in a freely available public database intended as a resource for research on the immune response to SARS-CoV-2. Samples came from the ongoing ImmuneRACE study (first 160 participants) plus 1,254 subjects from 6 global collaborators.

As for this clone: Its recognized antigen is unknown. There are no base qualities to consult, and no much larger clone falls within one base.

The immunoSEQ Assay, a bias-controlled multiplex PCR, was used to amplify TCRbeta CDR3 regions from genomic DNA. Regarding the original processing steps: Within the assay, amplification of reference gene primers was used to estimate how many nucleated cells each sample contained. To quantify the absolute abundance of each unique TCRbeta CDR3 rearrangement, sequence reads were collapsed and filtered. For each sample, productive Simpson clonality was calculated as the square root of Simpson's diversity index across productive rearrangements. In its TCRdb copy, this immuneACCESS table keeps in-frame sequences only and misses some clones. Where compared with another copy, unresolved V genes explain less than half of these, and the others have no known cause. Clonal size and the V and J genes are those of that table, whereas D and trimming came from the DNA. Recorded for this sample are approximately 220,000 clones; about 86% of them occurred a single time. Roughly 2.3% of the sample belongs to the ten largest clones.

The CDR3 covers 13 residues, taking in both the cysteine and the phenylalanine. The DNA shown is the 39-base CDR3, in frame from base 1. CDR1 and CDR2 (SGHTA, FQGNSA) derive from the germline V gene. V and J are trimmed by 1 base and 8 bases, and the gene matches miss 2 bases of the junction. Summary of the overall study and its limitations: Clinical and demographic metadata were provided uncurated, with the amount varying by source and participant.

The collaborating institutions used their own protocols to collect whole blood in K2EDTA tubes. For TCRbeta analysis, collaborators shipped samples in one of three forms: frozen whole blood, isolated PBMCs, or DNA extracted from either of those sample types. The receptor's source is a woman aged 55 to 70 with acute or convalescent COVID-19. The sequenced sample consisted of peripheral blood. The rearrangement joined TRBV7-2 to TRBJ2-1, with 7 central nucleotides matching TRBD2. The CDR3 has the sequence CASSLGLAHEQFF. DNA sequence: TGTGCCAGCAGCTTAGGACTAGCACATGAGCAGTTCTTC.